The 10 T cell receptor beta chains listed next were all sequenced from one sample in a study of cytomegalovirus exposure and HLA in healthy donors. The PCR used 60 Vbeta and 13 Jbeta primers. Sequencing used immunoSEQ multiplex PCR; TCRdb keeps in-frame clones, though not all of them. The sample gives 110,000 or so clones, over 65% of which show up once; around 5.8% is in the top ten. What was sequenced was PBMCs. Receptors originate from a woman aged 25-40 years in good health and CMV-seropositive.

V usage is TRBV30 and J usage is TRBJ2-1; 9 bases map to TRBD2. The J segment lost 6 bases and the V segment lost 5 bases, leaving 14 bases of the junction unmatched. The germline V gene encodes CDR1 GTSNPN and CDR2 SVGIG (reference sequence). The CDR3 has 16 amino acids. The CDR3 here is CAWPAPGRGGLNEQFF. The CDR3, as DNA: TGTGCCTGGCCAGCCCCTGGGCGGGGGGGCCTCAATGAGCAGTTCTTC.

The CDR3 DNA reads as TGTGCCAGCAGTTTTCACAGAGCCACCTACGAGCAGTACTTC. Translation: CASSFHRATYEQYF. The chain combines TRBV28 with TRBJ2-7; D uncertain. Per the germline V gene, CDR1 is MDHEN and CDR2 is SYDVKM. V lost 3 bases and J lost 2, with 11 bases in between. The CDR3 is 14 amino acids.

This clone has a single count. The rearrangement uses TRBV4-1 and TRBJ2-1; 13 bases are shared with TRBD2. The CDR3 consists of 19 residues. Germline V lookup: CDR1 MGHRA, CDR2 YSYEKL. J gave up 2 bases and V 0 bases, and 7 bases lay outside the gene matches. The chain's CDR3 is CASSQDDTSGRATYNEQFF. The CDR3 DNA sequence: TGCGCCAGCAGCCAAGATGACACTAGCGGGAGGGCCACCTACAATGAGCAGTTCTTC.

The V and J genes are TRBV5-1 and TRBJ2-2; 10 bases map to TRBD1. The CDR3 runs 18 residues. V lost 0 bases to trimming and J lost 4 bases; unmatched junction nucleotides: 9. Germline values: CDR1 SGHRS, CDR2 YFSETQ. The CDR3 DNA reads as TGCGCCAGCAGCTTGGAACCCTCGGGACAGGGGATCACCGGGGAGCTGTTTTTT. Translated: CASSLEPSGQGITGELFF.

The chain is built from TRBV5-1 and TRBJ1-3; D might be TRBD1 (5 bases). V shed 4 bases and J shed 3 bases, with 8 bases lying between them. Per germline, CDR1 SGHRS and CDR2 YFSETQ. The CDR3 has 13 residues. This chain's CDR3 is CASSLDSGNTIYF. DNA for the CDR3: TGCGCCAGCAGCCTTGACAGTGGAAACACCATATATTTT.

V is TRBV6-5 and J is TRBJ1-1; D gene uncertain. Germline CDR1 is MNHEY and CDR2 is SVGAGI. The V and J ends lost 2 bases and 0 bases respectively, with 13 bases between them. This CDR3 has 16 residues. CDR3 residues: CASSYVGGIMNTEAFF. The CDR3 DNA follows: TGTGCCAGCAGTTACGTAGGAGGTATCATGAACACTGAAGCTTTCTTT.

The V call is TRBV29-1, the J call TRBJ1-1; 7 bases line up with TRBD1. This CDR3 spans 14 amino acids. Germline V lookup: CDR1 SQVTM, CDR2 ANQGSEA. The trim removed 5 bases at V and 3 bases at J, leaving 9 bases unmatched. The CDR3 DNA reads as TGCAGCGTTCTTGGACAGGCGGCTGACACTGAAGCTTTCTTT. Its protein product is CSVLGQAADTEAFF.

Written as DNA, the CDR3 is TGTGCCAGCAGTTTCTCTCGGCGACCCGGGGCAGATACGCAGTATTTT. Its translation is CASSFSRRPGADTQYF. The rearrangement uses TRBV6-5 and TRBJ2-3; weak D call: TRBD2 (5 bases). The CDR3 is 16 residues long. Trimming cost V 4 bases and J 4 bases, with 18 bases left between them. CDR1 MNHEY and CDR2 SVGAGI come from the germline V gene.

This clone was seen a single time. The gene calls are TRBV27 and TRBJ2-3, with TRBD2 matching over 14 bases. CDR3 length equals 15 residues. After removal of 5 bases from V and 3 bases from J, the junction contained 1 base not matched to a gene. Germline-derived CDR1 and CDR2 are MNHEY and SMNVEV (reference sequence). The CDR3 region is CASSGLAGGTDTQYF. In nucleotides, the CDR3 is TGTGCCAGCAGTGGACTAGCGGGAGGAACAGATACGCAGTATTTT.

The chain is built from TRBV5-4 and TRBJ1-3; D remains ambiguous. There are 13 residues in the CDR3. Germline-derived CDR1 and CDR2 are SGHNT and YYREEE (reference sequence). With 2 bases removed from V and 2 bases from J, the gap between germline ends came to 5 bases. In nucleotides, the CDR3 is TGTGCCAGCAGCTTCGACACTGGAAACACCATATATTTT. Amino acids: CASSFDTGNTIYF.